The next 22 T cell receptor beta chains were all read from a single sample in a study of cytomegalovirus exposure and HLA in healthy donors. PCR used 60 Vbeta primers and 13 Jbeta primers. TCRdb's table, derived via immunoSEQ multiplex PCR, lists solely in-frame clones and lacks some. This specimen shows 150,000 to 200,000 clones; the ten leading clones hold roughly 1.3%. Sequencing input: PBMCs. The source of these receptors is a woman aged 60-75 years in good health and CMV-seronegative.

The CDR3 loop is CASSLGQEINEQFF. CDR3 coding DNA: TGTGCCAGCAGCTTGGGACAGGAGATTAATGAGCAGTTCTTC. V and J are TRBV5-4 and TRBJ2-1, with TRBD1 as a possible D gene (6 bases). The ends were cut back, 0 bases at V and 7 bases at J, with 11 bases in the middle. Germline CDR1 SGHNT, CDR2 YYREEE (reference sequence). The CDR3 has 14 amino acids.

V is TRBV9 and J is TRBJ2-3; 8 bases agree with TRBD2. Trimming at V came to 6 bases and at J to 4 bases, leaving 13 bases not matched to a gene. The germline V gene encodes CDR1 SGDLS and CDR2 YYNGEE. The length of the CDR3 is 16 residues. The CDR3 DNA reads TGTGCCAGCACCCCCCGGGGAGCGGGAGAAGCAGATACGCAGTATTTT. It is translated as CASTPRGAGEADTQYF.

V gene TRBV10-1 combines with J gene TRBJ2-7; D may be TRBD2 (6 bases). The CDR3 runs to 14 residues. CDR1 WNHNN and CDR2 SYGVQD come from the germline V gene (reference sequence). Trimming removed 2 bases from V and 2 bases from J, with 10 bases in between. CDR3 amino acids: CASSENSGPYEQYF. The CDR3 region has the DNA TGCGCCAGCAGTGAGAATAGCGGACCCTACGAGCAGTACTTC.

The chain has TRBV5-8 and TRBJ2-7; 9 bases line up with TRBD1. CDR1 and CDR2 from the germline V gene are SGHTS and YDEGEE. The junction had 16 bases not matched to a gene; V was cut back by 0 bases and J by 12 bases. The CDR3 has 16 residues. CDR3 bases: TGTGCCAGCAGCTTGGGTCCTTCGACAGGGGGAGTAAAGCGGTACTTC. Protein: CASSLGPSTGGVKRYF.

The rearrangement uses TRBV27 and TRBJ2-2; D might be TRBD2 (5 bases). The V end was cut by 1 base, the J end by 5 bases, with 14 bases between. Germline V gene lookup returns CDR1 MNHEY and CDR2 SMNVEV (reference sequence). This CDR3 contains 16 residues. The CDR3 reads CASSLLGGGGTGELFF. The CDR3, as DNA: TGTGCCAGCAGTTTATTAGGAGGAGGAGGTACCGGGGAGCTGTTTTTT.

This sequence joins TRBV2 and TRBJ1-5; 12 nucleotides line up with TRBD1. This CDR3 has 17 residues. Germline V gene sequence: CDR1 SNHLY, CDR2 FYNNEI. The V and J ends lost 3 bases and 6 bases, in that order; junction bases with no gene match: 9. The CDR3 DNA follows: TGTGCCAGCAGTGAGTACGGGACAGGGGGCGTTGGTCAGCCCCAGCATTTT. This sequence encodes CASSEYGTGGVGQPQHF.

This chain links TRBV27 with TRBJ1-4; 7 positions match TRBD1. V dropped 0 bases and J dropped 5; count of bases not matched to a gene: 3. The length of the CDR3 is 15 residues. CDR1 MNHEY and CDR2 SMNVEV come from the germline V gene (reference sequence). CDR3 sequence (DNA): TGTGCCAGCAGTTTATCGCCGACAGGGAATGAAAAACTGTTTTTT. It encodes CASSLSPTGNEKLFF. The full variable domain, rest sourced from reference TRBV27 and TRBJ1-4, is EAQVTQNPRYLITVTGKKLTVTCSQNMNHEYMSWYRQDPGLGLRQIYYSMNVEVTDKGDVPEGYKVSRKEKRNFPLILESPSPNQTSLYFCASSLSPTGNEKLFFGSGTQLSVL.

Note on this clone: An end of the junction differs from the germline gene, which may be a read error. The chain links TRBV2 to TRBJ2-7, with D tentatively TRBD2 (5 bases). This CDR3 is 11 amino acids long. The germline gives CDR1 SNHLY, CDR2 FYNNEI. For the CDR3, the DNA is TGTGCCAGCAGTGAAGTGAGGGTCGCTAACTTC. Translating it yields CASSEVRVANF.

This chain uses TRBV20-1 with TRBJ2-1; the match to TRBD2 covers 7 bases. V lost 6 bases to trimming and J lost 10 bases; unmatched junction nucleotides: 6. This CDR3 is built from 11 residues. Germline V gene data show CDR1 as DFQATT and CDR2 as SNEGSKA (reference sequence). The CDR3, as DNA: TGCAGTGCAACGGGGGGAAACGAGCAGTTCTTC. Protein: CSATGGNEQFF.

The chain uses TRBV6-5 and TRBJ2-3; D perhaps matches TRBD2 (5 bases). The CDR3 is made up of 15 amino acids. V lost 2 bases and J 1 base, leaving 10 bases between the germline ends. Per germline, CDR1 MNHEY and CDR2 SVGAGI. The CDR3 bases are TGTGCCAGCAGTTACGCGGGTGTTGGCACAGATACGCAGTATTTT. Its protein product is CASSYAGVGTDTQYF.

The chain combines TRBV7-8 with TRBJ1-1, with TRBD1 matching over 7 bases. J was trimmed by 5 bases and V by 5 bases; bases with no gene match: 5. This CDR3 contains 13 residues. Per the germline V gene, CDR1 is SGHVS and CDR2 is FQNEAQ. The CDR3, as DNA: TGTGCCAGCAGCCAAAAGACAGGGACTGAAGCTTTCTTT. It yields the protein CASSQKTGTEAFF.

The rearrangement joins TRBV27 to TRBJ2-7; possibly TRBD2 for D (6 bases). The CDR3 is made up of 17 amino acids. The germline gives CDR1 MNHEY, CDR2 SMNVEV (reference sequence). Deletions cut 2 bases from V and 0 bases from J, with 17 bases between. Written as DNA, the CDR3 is TGTGCCAGCAGTTTAGGATGGGGTAGCGGTACCTCCTACGAGCAGTACTTC. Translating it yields CASSLGWGSGTSYEQYF.

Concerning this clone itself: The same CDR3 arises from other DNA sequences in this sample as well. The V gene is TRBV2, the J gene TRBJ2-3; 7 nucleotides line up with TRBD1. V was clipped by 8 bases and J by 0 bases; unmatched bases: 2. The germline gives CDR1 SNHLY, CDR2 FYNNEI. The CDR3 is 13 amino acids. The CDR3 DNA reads TGTGCCAGCGGGGGACAGAGCACAGATACGCAGTATTTT. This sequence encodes CASGGQSTDTQYF.

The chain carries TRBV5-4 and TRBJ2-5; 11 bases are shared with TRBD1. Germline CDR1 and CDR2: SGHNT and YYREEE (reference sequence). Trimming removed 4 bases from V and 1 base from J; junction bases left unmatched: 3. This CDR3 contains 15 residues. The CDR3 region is CASSGGQGAQETQYF. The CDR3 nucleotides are TGTGCCAGCAGCGGTGGACAGGGGGCCCAAGAGACCCAGTACTTC.

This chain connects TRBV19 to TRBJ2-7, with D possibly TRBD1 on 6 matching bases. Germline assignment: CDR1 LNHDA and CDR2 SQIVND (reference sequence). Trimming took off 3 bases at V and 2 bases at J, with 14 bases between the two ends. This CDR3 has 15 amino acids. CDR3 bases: TGTGCCAGTAGTATGGTTGGACAGCAGCCCTACGAGCAGTACTTC. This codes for CASSMVGQQPYEQYF.

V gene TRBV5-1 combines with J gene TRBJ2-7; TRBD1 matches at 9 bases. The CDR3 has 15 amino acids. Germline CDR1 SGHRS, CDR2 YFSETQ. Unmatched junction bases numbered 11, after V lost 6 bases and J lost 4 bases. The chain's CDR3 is CASTSGTGKWYEQYF. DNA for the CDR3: TGCGCCAGCACCTCCGGGACAGGGAAATGGTACGAGCAGTACTTC.

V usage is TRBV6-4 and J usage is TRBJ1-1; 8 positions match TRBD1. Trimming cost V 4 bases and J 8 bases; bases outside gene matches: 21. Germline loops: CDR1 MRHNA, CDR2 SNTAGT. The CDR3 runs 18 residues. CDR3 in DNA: TGTGCCAGCAGTGCCGGGACAGGCAAGGTGAGAGGGGACCTGGAAGCTTTCTTT. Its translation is CASSAGTGKVRGDLEAFF.

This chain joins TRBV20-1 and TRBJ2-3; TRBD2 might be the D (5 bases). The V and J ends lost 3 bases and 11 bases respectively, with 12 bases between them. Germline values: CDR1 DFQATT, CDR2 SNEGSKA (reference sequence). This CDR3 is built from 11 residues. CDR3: CSARDLEGQYF. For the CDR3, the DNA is TGCAGTGCTAGGGACCTTGAGGGGCAGTATTTT.

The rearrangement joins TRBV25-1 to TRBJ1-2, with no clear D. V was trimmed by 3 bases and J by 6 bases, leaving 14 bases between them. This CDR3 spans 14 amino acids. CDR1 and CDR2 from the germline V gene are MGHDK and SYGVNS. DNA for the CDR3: TGTGCCAGCAGTGACCCGGCGGGGAGCGATGGCTACACCTTC. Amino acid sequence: CASSDPAGSDGYTF.

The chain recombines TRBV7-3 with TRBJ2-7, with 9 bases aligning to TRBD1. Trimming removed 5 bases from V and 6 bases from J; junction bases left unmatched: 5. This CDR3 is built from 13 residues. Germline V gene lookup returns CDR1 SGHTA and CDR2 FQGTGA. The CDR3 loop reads CASSPTDRGEQYF. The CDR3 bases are TGTGCCAGCAGCCCTACGGACAGGGGCGAGCAGTACTTC.

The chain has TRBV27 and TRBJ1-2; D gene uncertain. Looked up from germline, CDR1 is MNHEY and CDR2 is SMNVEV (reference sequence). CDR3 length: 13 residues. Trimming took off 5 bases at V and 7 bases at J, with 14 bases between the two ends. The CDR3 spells CASSRNDQIGYTF. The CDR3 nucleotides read TGTGCCAGCAGTCGAAACGATCAGATTGGCTACACCTTC.

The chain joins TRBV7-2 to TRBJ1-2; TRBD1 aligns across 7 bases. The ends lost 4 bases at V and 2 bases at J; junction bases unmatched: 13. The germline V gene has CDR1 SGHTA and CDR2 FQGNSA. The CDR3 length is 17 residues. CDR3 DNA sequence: TGTGCCAGCAGCTCCGCCTTAAGGGGGCTTAGGAACTATGGCTACACCTTC. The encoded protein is CASSSALRGLRNYGYTF.